There are many counts of the clone carrying this T cell receptor beta chain. Preparing the TCRbeta library involved the use of unique molecular identifiers. In TCRdb, the PCR reads were re-called with MiXCR into one record per CDR3 protein. The sample contains tens of thousands of distinct CDR3 sequences, roughly 4.4% of which appear only once. This sample was included in a study of T-cell reconstitution after alpha-beta-depleted transplantation in children. From germline, CDR1 is KGHSH and CDR2 LQKENI. The ends were cut back, 1 base at V and 4 bases at J, with 13 bases in the middle. This CDR3 spans 15 amino acids.

The sequencing used PBMCs, mostly from graft donor cells, collected 180 days after TCRalphabeta/CD19-depleted stem cell transplant. This sequence originates from a boy under two years old who had a stem cell transplant for acute myeloid leukemia, so the T cells may come from the graft donor. The chain links TRBV18 to TRBJ1-2; D is uncertain. The CDR3 nucleotides read TGTGCCAGCTCACCACGTGGGCCTTCCCCCTATGGCTACACCTTC. It specifies CASSPRGPSPYGYTF.